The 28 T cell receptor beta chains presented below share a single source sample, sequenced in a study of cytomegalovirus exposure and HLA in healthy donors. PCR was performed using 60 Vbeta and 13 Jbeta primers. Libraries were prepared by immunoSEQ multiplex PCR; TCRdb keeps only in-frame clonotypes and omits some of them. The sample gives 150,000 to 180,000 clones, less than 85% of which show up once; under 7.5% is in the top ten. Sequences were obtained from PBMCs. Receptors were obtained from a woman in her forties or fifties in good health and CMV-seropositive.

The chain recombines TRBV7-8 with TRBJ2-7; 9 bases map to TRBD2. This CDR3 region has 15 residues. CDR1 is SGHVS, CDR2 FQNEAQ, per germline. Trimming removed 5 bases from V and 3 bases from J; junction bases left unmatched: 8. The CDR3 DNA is TGTGCCAGCAGCGGACCGGGACTAGCAGACTACGAGCAGTACTTC. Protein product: CASSGPGLADYEQYF.

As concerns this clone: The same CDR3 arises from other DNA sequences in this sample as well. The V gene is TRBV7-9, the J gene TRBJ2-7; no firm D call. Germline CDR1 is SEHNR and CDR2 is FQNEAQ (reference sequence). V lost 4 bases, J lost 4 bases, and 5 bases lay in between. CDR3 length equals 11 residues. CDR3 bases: TGTGCCAGCAGCTCCAATTACGAGCAGTACTTC. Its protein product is CASSSNYEQYF.

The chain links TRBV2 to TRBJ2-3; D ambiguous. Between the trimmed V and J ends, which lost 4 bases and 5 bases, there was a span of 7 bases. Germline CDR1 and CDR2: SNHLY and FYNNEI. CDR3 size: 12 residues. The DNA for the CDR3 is TGTGCCAGCAGTGGGCCCCGAGATACGCAGTATTTT. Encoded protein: CASSGPRDTQYF. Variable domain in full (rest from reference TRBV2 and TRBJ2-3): EPEVTQTPSHQVTQMGQEVILRCVPISNHLYFYWYRQILGQKVEFLVSFYNNEISEKSEIFDDQFSVERPDGSNFTLKIRSTKLEDSAMYFCASSGPRDTQYFGPGTRLTVL.

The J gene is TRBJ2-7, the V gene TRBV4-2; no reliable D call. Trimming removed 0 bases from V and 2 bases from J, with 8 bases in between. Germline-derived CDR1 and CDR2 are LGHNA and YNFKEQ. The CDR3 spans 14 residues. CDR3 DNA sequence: TGTGCCAGCAGCCAAGATCTAGGAACCTACGAGCAGTACTTC. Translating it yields CASSQDLGTYEQYF.

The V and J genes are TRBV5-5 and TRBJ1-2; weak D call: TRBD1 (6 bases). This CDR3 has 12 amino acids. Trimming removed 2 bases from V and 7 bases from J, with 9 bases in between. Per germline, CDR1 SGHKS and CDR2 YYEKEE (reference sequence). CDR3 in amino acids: CASSFEGVGYTF. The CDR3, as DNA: TGTGCCAGCAGCTTCGAGGGGGTTGGCTACACCTTC. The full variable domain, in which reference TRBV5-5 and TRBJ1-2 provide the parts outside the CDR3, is DAGVTQSPTHLIKTRGQQVTLRCSPISGHKSVSWYQQVLGQGPQFIFQYYEKEERGRGNFPDRFSARQFPNYSSELNVNALLLGDSALYLCASSFEGVGYTFGSGTRLTVV.

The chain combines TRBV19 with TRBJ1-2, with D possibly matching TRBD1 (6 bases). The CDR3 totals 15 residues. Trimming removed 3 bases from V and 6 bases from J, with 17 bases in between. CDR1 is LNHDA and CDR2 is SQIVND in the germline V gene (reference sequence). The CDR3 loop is CASSIPGTSPNGYTF. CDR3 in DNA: TGTGCCAGTAGTATCCCCGGGACATCACCCAATGGCTACACCTTC.

DNA for the CDR3: TGTGCCAGCAGCCCGGGACAGAGCCTCTATGGCTACACCTTC. Residues: CASSPGQSLYGYTF. The chain recombines TRBV5-4 with TRBJ1-2; 7 bases are a match to TRBD1. Germline lookup yields CDR1 SGHNT and CDR2 YYREEE (reference sequence). The CDR3 contains 14 residues. V gave up 4 bases and J gave up 4 bases; unmatched junction bases: 7.

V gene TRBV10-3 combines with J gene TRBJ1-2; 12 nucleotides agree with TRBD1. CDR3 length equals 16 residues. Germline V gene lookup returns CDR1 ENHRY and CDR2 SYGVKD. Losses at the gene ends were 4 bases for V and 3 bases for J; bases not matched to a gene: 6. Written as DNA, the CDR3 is TGTGCCATCAGTGGTCAAGGGACAGGGGGCGACTATGGCTACACCTTC. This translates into CAISGQGTGGDYGYTF.

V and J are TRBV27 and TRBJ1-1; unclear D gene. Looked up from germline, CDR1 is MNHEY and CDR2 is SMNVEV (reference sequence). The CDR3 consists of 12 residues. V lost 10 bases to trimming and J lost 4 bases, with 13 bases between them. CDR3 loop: CATPLRVTEAFF. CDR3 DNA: TGTGCCACCCCTCTGCGAGTCACTGAAGCTTTCTTT.

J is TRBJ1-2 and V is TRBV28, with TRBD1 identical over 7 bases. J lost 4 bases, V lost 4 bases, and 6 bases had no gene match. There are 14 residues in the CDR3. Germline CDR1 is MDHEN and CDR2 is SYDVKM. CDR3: CASSSGQDLYGYTF. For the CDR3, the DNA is TGTGCCAGCAGTTCCGGACAGGATCTCTATGGCTACACCTTC.

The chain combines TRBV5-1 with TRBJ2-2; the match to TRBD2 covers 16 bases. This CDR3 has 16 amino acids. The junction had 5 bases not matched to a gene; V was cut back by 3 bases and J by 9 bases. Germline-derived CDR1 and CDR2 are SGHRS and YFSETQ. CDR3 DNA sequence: TGCGCCAGCAGCTCCGGGACTAGCGGGGGGGCCTGGGAGCTGTTTTTT. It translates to CASSSGTSGGAWELFF.

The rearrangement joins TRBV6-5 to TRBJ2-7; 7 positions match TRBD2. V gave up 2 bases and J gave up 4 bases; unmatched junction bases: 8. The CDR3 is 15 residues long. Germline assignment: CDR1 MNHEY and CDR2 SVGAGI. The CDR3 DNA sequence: TGTGCCAGCAGTTACGGCACCGGCGGGGGTTACGAGCAGTACTTC. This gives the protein CASSYGTGGGYEQYF.

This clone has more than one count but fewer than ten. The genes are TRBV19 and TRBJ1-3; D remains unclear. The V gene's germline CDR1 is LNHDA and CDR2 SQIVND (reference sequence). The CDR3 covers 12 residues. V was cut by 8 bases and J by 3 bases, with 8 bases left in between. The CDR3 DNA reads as TGTGCCAGTTTCGACTATGGAAACACCATATATTTT. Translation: CASFDYGNTIYF.

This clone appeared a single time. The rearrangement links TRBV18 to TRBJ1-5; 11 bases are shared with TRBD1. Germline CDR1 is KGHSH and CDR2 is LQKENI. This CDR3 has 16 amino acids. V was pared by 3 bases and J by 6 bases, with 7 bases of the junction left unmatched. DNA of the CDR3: TGTGCCAGCTCACCTAGCGGGACAGGGGGACTTCAGCCCCAGCATTTT. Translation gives CASSPSGTGGLQPQHF.

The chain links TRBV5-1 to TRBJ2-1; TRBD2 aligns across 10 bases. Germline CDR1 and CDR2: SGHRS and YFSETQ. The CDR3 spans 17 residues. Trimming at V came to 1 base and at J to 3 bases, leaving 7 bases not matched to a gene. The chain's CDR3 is CASSLFRSGGRYNEQFF. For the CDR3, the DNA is TGCGCCAGCAGCTTGTTTCGTAGCGGGGGGCGCTACAATGAGCAGTTCTTC.

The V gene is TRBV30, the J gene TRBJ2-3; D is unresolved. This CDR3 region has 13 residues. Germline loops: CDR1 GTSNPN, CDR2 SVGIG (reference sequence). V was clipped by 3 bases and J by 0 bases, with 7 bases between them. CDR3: CAWRATSTDTQYF. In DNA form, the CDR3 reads TGTGCCTGGAGAGCAACTAGCACAGATACGCAGTATTTT.

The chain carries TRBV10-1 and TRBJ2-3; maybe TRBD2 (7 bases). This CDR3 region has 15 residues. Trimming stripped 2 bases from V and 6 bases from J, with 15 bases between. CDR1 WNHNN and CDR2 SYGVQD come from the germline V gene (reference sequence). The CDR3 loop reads CASSEGGGLLDTQYF. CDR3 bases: TGCGCCAGCAGTGAGGGCGGGGGCCTGCTGGATACGCAGTATTTT.

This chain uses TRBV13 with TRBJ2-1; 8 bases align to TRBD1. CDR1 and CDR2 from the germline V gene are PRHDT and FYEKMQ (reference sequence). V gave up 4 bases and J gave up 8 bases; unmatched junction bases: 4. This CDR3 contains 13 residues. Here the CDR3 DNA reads TGTGCCAGCAGCTCCAGGGGGCAAGATGAGCAGTTCTTC. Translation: CASSSRGQDEQFF.

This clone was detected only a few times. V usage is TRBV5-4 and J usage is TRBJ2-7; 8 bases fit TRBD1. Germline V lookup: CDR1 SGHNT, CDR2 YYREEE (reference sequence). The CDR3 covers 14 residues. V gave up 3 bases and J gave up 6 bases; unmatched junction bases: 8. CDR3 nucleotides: TGTGCCAGCAGCTCCGGACAGGGTCGAGGCGAGCAGTACTTC. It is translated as CASSSGQGRGEQYF.

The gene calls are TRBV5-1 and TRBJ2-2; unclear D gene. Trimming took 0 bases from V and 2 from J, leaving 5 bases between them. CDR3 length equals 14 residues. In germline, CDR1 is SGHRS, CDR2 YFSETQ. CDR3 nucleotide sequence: TGCGCCAGCAGCTTGGACAGAAACACCGGGGAGCTGTTTTTT. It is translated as CASSLDRNTGELFF.

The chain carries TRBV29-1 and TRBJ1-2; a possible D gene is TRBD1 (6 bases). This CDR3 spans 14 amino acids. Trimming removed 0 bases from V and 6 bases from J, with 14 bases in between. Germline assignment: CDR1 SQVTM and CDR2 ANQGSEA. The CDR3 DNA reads TGCAGCGTTGAAGATCGGGACACAAGACATGGCTACACCTTC. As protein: CSVEDRDTRHGYTF.

In DNA, the CDR3 is TGTGCCAGCAGTTTAGAGTCTAGCAGCAATGAGCAGTTCTTC. Amino acid sequence: CASSLESSSNEQFF. The V and J genes are TRBV27 and TRBJ2-1, with TRBD2 as a possible D gene (5 bases). With 2 bases removed from V and 6 bases from J, the gap between germline ends came to 11 bases. Germline values: CDR1 MNHEY, CDR2 SMNVEV (reference sequence). The CDR3 consists of 14 residues.

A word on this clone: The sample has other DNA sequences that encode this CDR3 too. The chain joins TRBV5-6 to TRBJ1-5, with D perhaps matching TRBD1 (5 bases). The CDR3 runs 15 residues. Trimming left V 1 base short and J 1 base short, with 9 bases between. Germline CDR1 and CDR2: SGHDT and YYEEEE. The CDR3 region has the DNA TGTGCCAGCAGCTTGAGGGGTATAAGCAATCAGCCCCAGCATTTT. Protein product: CASSLRGISNQPQHF.

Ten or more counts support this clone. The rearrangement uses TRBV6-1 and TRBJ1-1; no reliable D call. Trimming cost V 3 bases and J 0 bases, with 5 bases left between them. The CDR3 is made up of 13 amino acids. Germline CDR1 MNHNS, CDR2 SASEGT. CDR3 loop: CASSDGLNTEAFF. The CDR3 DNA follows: TGTGCCAGCAGTGACGGTTTGAACACTGAAGCTTTCTTT.

Here the CDR3 reads CASSYSGSHQPQHF. The CDR3, as DNA: TGTGCCAGCAGTTACTCGGGGAGCCATCAGCCCCAGCATTTT. V gene TRBV6-5 combines with J gene TRBJ1-5, with no clear D. CDR1 and CDR2 (germline): MNHEY, SVGAGI. V shed 0 bases and J shed 5 bases, with 8 bases lying between them. The CDR3 length is 14 residues.

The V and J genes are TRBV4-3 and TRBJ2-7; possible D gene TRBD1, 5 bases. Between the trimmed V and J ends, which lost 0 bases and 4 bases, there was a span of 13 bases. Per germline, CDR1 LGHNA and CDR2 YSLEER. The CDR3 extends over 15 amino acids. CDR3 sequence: CASSQEAQGDYEQYF. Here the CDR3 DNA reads TGCGCCAGCAGCCAAGAGGCCCAGGGCGATTACGAGCAGTACTTC.

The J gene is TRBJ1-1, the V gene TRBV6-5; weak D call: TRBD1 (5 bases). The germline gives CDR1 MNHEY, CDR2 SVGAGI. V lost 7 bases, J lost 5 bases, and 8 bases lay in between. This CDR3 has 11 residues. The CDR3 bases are TGTGCCAGCAACGGGGGTACTGAAGCTTTCTTT. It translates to CASNGGTEAFF.

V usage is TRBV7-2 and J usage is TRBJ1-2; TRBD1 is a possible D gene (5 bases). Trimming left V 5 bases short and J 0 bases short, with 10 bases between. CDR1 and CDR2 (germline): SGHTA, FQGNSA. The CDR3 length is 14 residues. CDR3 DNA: TGTGCCAGCAGCAGACAGTCCGCTAACTATGGCTACACCTTC. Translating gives CASSRQSANYGYTF.